The 9 T cell receptor beta chains below were found in one sample sequenced in a study of response to subunit inactivated influenza vaccine. TCRdb fed the RT-PCR reads into MiXCR, producing one record per CDR3 protein. The table shows around 200,000 distinct CDR3 sequences, with around 12% occurring only once. The same sample was also studied in work on T cells expressing NK-cell markers. That paper adds: Making the TCR beta cDNA relied on 5'RACE template switching with UMIs.

The specimen was CD8+ T cells sorted from PBMCs, collected roughly 13 days after vaccination. Receptor source: a middle-aged man who received an inactivated influenza vaccine.

This clonotype has a handful of counts. This chain connects TRBV3-1 to TRBJ2-2; D is unclear. The germline V gene encodes CDR1 LGHDT and CDR2 YNNKEL (reference sequence). With 1 base removed from V and 1 base from J, the gap between germline ends came to 13 bases. The CDR3 totals 17 residues. The CDR3 DNA sequence: TGTGCCAGCAGCCAAGCGAATCAGGTTCTGAACACCGGGGAGCTGTTTTTT. It is translated as CASSQANQVLNTGELFF.

This clonotype has a count of ten or more. The chain uses TRBV4-3 and TRBJ2-2, with 7 positions matching TRBD1. The J segment lost 1 base and the V segment lost 6 bases, leaving 2 bases of the junction unmatched. This CDR3 contains 14 residues. CDR1 and CDR2 (germline): LGHNA, YSLEER. CDR3: CASSHRGNTGELFF. CDR3 coding DNA: TGCGCCAGCAGTCACAGGGGGAACACCGGGGAGCTGTTTTTT.

CDR3 region: CSARGPLVGGINEQFF. The CDR3 bases are TGCAGTGCTAGAGGGCCTCTGGTGGGAGGGATTAATGAGCAGTTCTTC. This rearrangement joins TRBV20-1 to TRBJ2-1; 7 bases line up with TRBD2. Germline V gene lookup returns CDR1 DFQATT and CDR2 SNEGSKA (reference sequence). This CDR3 has 16 residues. The J segment lost 7 bases and the V segment lost 1 base, leaving 13 bases of the junction unmatched.

This clonotype has just a few counts. This sequence joins TRBV6-2 or TRBV6-3 and TRBJ1-1; D unresolved. The CDR3 has 13 residues. The V gene's germline CDR1 is MNHEY and CDR2 SVGEGT. Trimming pared 6 bases from V and 10 bases from J, leaving 18 bases between. CDR3 region: CASRDFGWVAAFF. Written as DNA, the CDR3 is TGTGCCAGCAGGGACTTCGGATGGGTTGCAGCTTTCTTT.

The chain employs TRBV20-1 and TRBJ2-3; TRBD2 matches at 11 bases. Germline CDR1 DFQATT, CDR2 SNEGSKA (reference sequence). This CDR3 region has 16 residues. J was trimmed by 6 bases and V by 7 bases; bases with no gene match: 15. The CDR3 loop is CSVSILAGGVGDTQYF. DNA of the CDR3: TGCAGTGTCTCAATCCTAGCGGGAGGAGTCGGGGATACGCAGTATTTT.

The V gene is TRBV7-9, the J gene TRBJ2-1; D perhaps matches TRBD2 (5 bases). This CDR3 has 12 amino acids. V gave up 3 bases and J gave up 9 bases, with 9 bases separating them. Germline CDR1 reads SEHNR; CDR2 reads FQNEAQ (reference sequence). The CDR3 here is CASSFVRVEQFF. The DNA of the CDR3 is TGTGCCAGCAGCTTCGTGCGGGTTGAGCAGTTCTTC.

The chain joins TRBV28 to TRBJ2-5; 9 nucleotides match TRBD1. Germline trimming cut 6 bases from V and 4 bases from J; bases unmatched to any gene: 18. The germline V gene has CDR1 MDHEN and CDR2 SYDVKM. The CDR3 has 18 amino acids. CDR3 DNA sequence: TGTGCCAGCAGGACCACCGGGACAGGGAGTTTGGTGGGAGAGACCCAGTACTTC. It codes for CASRTTGTGSLVGETQYF.

The rearrangement links TRBV6-5 to TRBJ2-2; unclear D gene. CDR1 is MNHEY and CDR2 is SVGAGI in the germline V gene. Trimming left V 2 bases short and J 6 bases short, with 10 bases between. The CDR3 totals 14 residues. CDR3 protein: CASSYRVDAGELFF. The CDR3 DNA reads TGTGCCAGCAGTTACCGGGTCGATGCCGGGGAGCTGTTTTTT.

This rearrangement joins TRBV11-2 to TRBJ2-5; TRBD2 aligns across 7 bases. Germline loops: CDR1 SGHAT, CDR2 FQNNGV. This CDR3 is built from 18 residues. The trim removed 4 bases at V and 4 bases at J, leaving 18 bases unmatched. The chain's CDR3 is CASSSLATPKNIVETQYF. The CDR3 region has the DNA TGTGCCAGCAGCTCACTAGCGACCCCTAAGAATATTGTAGAGACCCAGTACTTC.